Listed below are T cell receptor beta chains from one sample, sequenced in a study of blood T cell repertoires in COVID-19. Assay used: immunoSEQ multiplex PCR; TCRdb lists only in-frame clones, some missing. The sample carries tens of thousands of clones, about 76% recorded once. The sequencing sample was made of peripheral blood. The receptors derive from an elderly woman with active or convalescent COVID-19. Both conserved end residues are part of each CDR3. The D gene is left open where the match is weak. Some rows have no size entry. The others give once, few or many, or a class for an expanded clone.

d_call j_call clone_size v_call cdr3_aa cdr3_nt
NA TRBJ1-4 NA TRBV19 CASSISRDNEKLFF TGTGCCAGTAGTATATCCAGGGATAATGAAAAACTGTTTTTT
TRBD2 TRBJ2-7 NA TRBV19 CASSRLRDSGINYEQYF TGTGCCAGTAGTAGGCTCCGTGACAGCGGGATCAACTACGAGCAGTACTTC
NA TRBJ2-3 NA TRBV27 CASSFTGDFTDTQYF TGTGCCAGCAGTTTTACAGGGGACTTCACAGATACGCAGTATTTT
NA TRBJ2-3 NA TRBV3-1/TRBV3-2 CASSQIPGTQYF TGTGCCAGCAGCCAGATCCCCGGTACGCAGTATTTT
TRBD1 TRBJ2-4 NA TRBV11-2 CASSSPGQENIQYF TGTGCCAGCAGCTCACCGGGACAGGAAAACATTCAGTACTTC
NA TRBJ2-7 few TRBV7-2 CASSLSRQYEQYF TGTGCCAGCAGCTTAAGCAGACAATACGAGCAGTACTTC
TRBD1 TRBJ1-5 NA TRBV4-3 CASSQDRTGDQPQHF TGCGCCAGCAGCCAAGATAGGACAGGGGATCAGCCCCAGCATTTT
NA TRBJ1-1 NA TRBV2 CARGGAGRTEAFF TGTGCCAGGGGGGGTGCTGGTCGGACTGAAGCTTTCTTT
TRBD1 TRBJ2-5 few TRBV11-1 CASSVPGTGQETQYF TGTGCCAGCAGCGTACCCGGGACAGGGCAAGAGACCCAGTACTTC
TRBD1 TRBJ1-2 NA TRBV9 CASSSHRDRHLFNYGYTF TGTGCCAGCAGCTCCCACAGGGACAGACACCTCTTTAACTATGGCTACACCTTC
TRBD1 TRBJ1-1 NA TRBV9 CASSGTGVTEAFF TGTGCCAGCAGCGGGACAGGGGTCACTGAAGCTTTCTTT
NA TRBJ1-2 few TRBV2 CASRRQREANYGYTF TGTGCCAGCAGGCGTCAGAGAGAGGCTAACTATGGCTACACCTTC
TRBD2 TRBJ2-1 NA TRBV30 CAWRLAGVNEQFF TGTGCCTGGAGGCTAGCGGGGGTGAATGAGCAGTTCTTC
NA TRBJ2-2 NA TRBV6-1 CASSEARQATGELFF TGTGCCAGCAGTGAAGCTCGACAGGCCACCGGGGAGCTGTTTTTT
TRBD2 TRBJ2-1 few TRBV5-5 CASSLLAGAANEQFF TGTGCCAGCAGCCTTTTAGCGGGGGCTGCTAATGAGCAGTTCTTC
TRBD2 TRBJ2-1 NA TRBV7-7 CASSPTTSGGAHEQFF TGTGCTAGCAGCCCTACAACTAGCGGGGGGGCCCATGAGCAGTTCTTC
TRBD1 TRBJ2-7 NA TRBV30 CAWSYDRGPGVYEQYF TGTGCCTGGAGTTATGACAGGGGGCCAGGTGTCTACGAGCAGTACTTC
TRBD2 TRBJ2-2 NA TRBV6-1 CASSGLAGGPDTGELFF TGTGCCAGCAGTGGCTTAGCGGGGGGGCCGGACACCGGGGAGCTGTTTTTT
NA TRBJ1-5 few TRBV3-1/TRBV3-2 CASSQDNNQPQHF TGTGCCAGCAGCCAAGACAACAATCAGCCCCAGCATTTT
TRBD1 TRBJ1-6 NA TRBV6-5 CASSQGDSPLHF TGTGCCAGCAGTCAGGGGGATTCACCCCTCCACTTT
NA TRBJ1-3 few TRBV7-8 CASSLSFGSGNTIYF TGTGCCAGCAGCTTAAGTTTCGGCTCTGGAAACACCATATATTTT
TRBD2 TRBJ2-3 NA TRBV11-2 CASSLALAGATDTQYF TGTGCCAGCAGCTTAGCGCTAGCGGGGGCCACAGATACGCAGTATTTT
NA TRBJ2-3 NA TRBV7-2 CASSPYRLITDTQYF TGTGCCAGCAGCCCATATAGACTAATCACAGATACGCAGTATTTT
NA TRBJ2-1 NA TRBV24-1 CATSIQGSTYNEQFF TGTGCCACCAGTATACAGGGTAGCACCTACAATGAGCAGTTCTTC
NA TRBJ1-1 NA TRBV29-1 CSVNNPKTGMNTEAFF TGCAGCGTAAACAATCCGAAAACAGGGATGAACACTGAAGCTTTCTTT
NA TRBJ1-6 NA TRBV7-8 CASTPATGIAPVVVGSPLHF TGTGCCAGCACCCCCGCGACAGGCATCGCCCCAGTGGTCGTGGGGTCACCCCTCCACTTT
NA TRBJ1-5 few TRBV19 CASSISTDQPQHF TGTGCCAGTAGTATTTCGACAGACCAGCCCCAGCATTTT
NA TRBJ1-3 many TRBV2 CASSGATISGNTIYF TGTGCCAGCAGTGGGGCCACCATCTCTGGAAACACCATATATTTT
NA TRBJ2-1 NA TRBV7-3 CASSLTGAAINEQFF TGTGCCAGCAGCTTGACGGGAGCAGCCATCAATGAGCAGTTCTTC
TRBD1 TRBJ2-7 few TRBV14 CASSNGTGVRPPSYEQYF TGTGCCAGCAGCAACGGGACAGGGGTTCGCCCCCCCTCCTACGAGCAGTACTTC
NA TRBJ2-3 NA TRBV7-2 CASSESGGGVTDTQYF TGTGCCAGCAGCGAGTCGGGCGGCGGGGTCACAGATACGCAGTATTTT
NA TRBJ2-7 NA TRBV14 CASSRDMLYEQYF TGTGCCAGCAGCCGGGACATGCTCTACGAGCAGTACTTC
NA TRBJ1-3 NA TRBV5-1 CASSLNFGDHSGNTIYF TGCGCCAGCAGCTTGAATTTCGGGGATCACTCTGGAAACACCATATATTTT
TRBD1 TRBJ1-2 NA TRBV30 CARKDRGGYGYTF TGTGCCAGAAAGGACAGGGGTGGCTATGGCTACACCTTC
TRBD1 TRBJ1-2 NA TRBV7-2 CASSLDQGDGGYTF TGTGCCAGCAGCTTAGATCAGGGGGACGGCGGCTACACCTTC
TRBD2 TRBJ2-7 many TRBV19 CASSIGGASGGYEQYF TGTGCCAGTAGTATCGGGGGCGCAAGCGGGGGTTACGAGCAGTACTTC
TRBD2 TRBJ2-1 few TRBV2 CASSSPLAGGQEQFF TGTGCCAGCAGTTCTCCACTAGCGGGGGGGCAAGAGCAGTTCTTC
TRBD1 TRBJ2-7 NA TRBV4-3 CASSQDLSFGTGVAYEQYF TGCGCCAGCAGCCAAGATTTATCGTTTGGGACAGGGGTGGCCTACGAGCAGTACTTC
NA TRBJ1-5 NA TRBV24-1 CATSDWTINQPQHF TGTGCCACCAGTGATTGGACTATCAATCAGCCCCAGCATTTT
TRBD1 TRBJ2-2 NA TRBV24-1 CATRQGSAGELFF TGTGCCACCAGACAGGGGTCTGCCGGGGAGCTGTTTTTT
TRBD1 TRBJ1-5 NA TRBV2 CASSGDRDQPQHF TGTGCCAGCAGTGGGGACAGAGATCAGCCCCAGCATTTT
TRBD1 TRBJ1-6 NA TRBV7-8 CASTSQGWGKSSYNSPLHF TGTGCCAGCACTTCACAGGGGTGGGGGAAGAGCTCCTATAATTCACCCCTCCACTTT
NA TRBJ2-4 once TRBV4-3 CASSPGPAGNIQYF TGCGCCAGCAGCCCAGGTCCCGCGGGAAACATTCAGTACTTC
NA TRBJ2-5 NA TRBV7-2 CASSLGRETQYF TGTGCCAGCAGCTTAGGGCGGGAGACCCAGTACTTC
TRBD2 TRBJ2-1 NA TRBV15 CATSRGGTSGGAGEQFF TGTGCCACCAGCAGAGGAGGGACTAGCGGGGGGGCCGGTGAGCAGTTCTTC
TRBD1 TRBJ2-6 NA TRBV5-4 CASRDRIPGANVLTF TGTGCCAGTAGGGACAGAATCCCTGGGGCCAACGTCCTGACTTTC
NA TRBJ2-3 NA TRBV6-2/TRBV6-3 CASSYSPGLSLIPQADTQYF TGTGCCAGCAGTTACTCCCCGGGCCTTAGCTTAATTCCACAGGCAGATACGCAGTATTTT
TRBD1 TRBJ1-5 NA TRBV6-2/TRBV6-3 CASSLSAGGFGQPQHF TGTGCCAGCAGCCTGTCGGCAGGGGGCTTCGGTCAGCCCCAGCATTTT
NA TRBJ2-7 NA TRBV6-5 CASSYAPGDYEQYF TGTGCCAGCAGTTACGCCCCAGGGGACTACGAGCAGTACTTC
TRBD2 TRBJ2-5 NA TRBV10-3 CAISPTSGGLRQETQYF TGTGCCATCAGTCCGACTAGCGGGGGGCTACGCCAAGAGACCCAGTACTTC
TRBD2 TRBJ2-5 NA TRBV7-8 CASSLTSGEYQETQYF TGTGCCAGCAGCTTAACTAGCGGGGAGTACCAAGAGACCCAGTACTTC
NA TRBJ1-6 NA TRBV6-6 CASSGAVGNSPLHF TGTGCCAGCTCAGGGGCTGTGGGTAATTCACCCCTCCACTTT
NA TRBJ1-5 few TRBV6-4 CASSEHSLGPQHF TGTGCCAGCAGTGAGCACAGCCTGGGGCCCCAGCATTTT